The 18 T cell receptor beta chains below come from one sample, sequenced in a study of T cell changes during pregnancy in multiple sclerosis. Using immunoSEQ multiplex PCR, the repertoire was profiled, and TCRdb retains in-frame clones only, with some absent. This sample yields more than 70,000 clones, of which around 91% are seen a single time; around 1.7% belongs to the top ten. The specimen comprised peripheral blood, sampled after pregnancy. These receptors all stem from a female donor in good health, enrolled as a control in a pregnancy study.

The chain links TRBV7-9 to TRBJ1-2, with a weak D call TRBD1 (5 bases). Trimming removed 2 bases from V and 0 bases from J, with 10 bases in between. This CDR3 has 15 residues. The germline V gene encodes CDR1 SEHNR and CDR2 FQNEAQ (reference sequence). The CDR3 bases are TGTGCCAGCAGCTTAAGCGGGGCAACTAACTATGGCTACACCTTC. Translated, it gives CASSLSGATNYGYTF.

The chain joins TRBV28 to TRBJ2-7; 9 nucleotides line up with TRBD1. The length of the CDR3 is 15 residues. Per germline, CDR1 MDHEN and CDR2 SYDVKM. After removal of 6 bases from V and 3 bases from J, the junction contained 9 bases not matched to a gene. The CDR3 sequence: CASRASGTGNYEQYF. DNA for the CDR3: TGTGCCAGCAGGGCCTCCGGGACAGGGAACTACGAGCAGTACTTC.

This chain links TRBV19 with TRBJ1-5, with D possibly TRBD1 on 6 matching bases. The CDR3 contains 16 residues. Trimming cost V 5 bases and J 2 bases, with 16 bases left between them. CDR1 and CDR2 from the germline V gene are LNHDA and SQIVND (reference sequence). CDR3 protein: CASSFWGRAGNQPQHF. The CDR3 DNA reads TGTGCCAGTAGTTTCTGGGGGCGCGCGGGCAATCAGCCCCAGCATTTT.

The CDR3 is CASSPPRGRGGYTF. In nucleotides, the CDR3 is TGTGCCAGCAGCCCCCCTCGAGGGAGAGGTGGCTACACCTTC. The J gene is TRBJ1-2, the V gene TRBV6-5, with unresolved D. Looked up from germline, CDR1 is MNHEY and CDR2 is SVGAGI. The germline V and J ends were trimmed by 6 bases and 7 bases, with 18 bases remaining between them. There are 14 residues in the CDR3.

This sequence joins TRBV19 and TRBJ2-5; TRBD2 matches at 7 bases. Germline V CDR1 and CDR2: LNHDA, SQIVND (reference sequence). The CDR3 consists of 15 residues. The trim removed 3 bases at V and 3 bases at J, leaving 7 bases unmatched. The CDR3 DNA is TGTGCCAGTAGTATGAGCGGGGCTGGGAAAGAGACCCAGTACTTC. Protein: CASSMSGAGKETQYF.

This clone was detected once. The chain employs TRBV7-6 and TRBJ2-3; 10 nucleotides match TRBD2. CDR3 size: 16 residues. Unmatched junction bases numbered 3, after V lost 1 base and J lost 2 bases. From germline, CDR1 is SGHVS and CDR2 FNYEAQ. The CDR3 region has the DNA TGTGCCAGCAGCTTAGTAGCGGGGGGACTCACAGATACGCAGTATTTT. Protein product: CASSLVAGGLTDTQYF. Together with reference TRBV7-6 and TRBJ2-3, the CDR3 gives the full variable domain: GAGVSQSPRYKVTKRGQDVALRCDPISGHVSLYWYRQALGQGPEFLTYFNYEAQQDKSGLPNDRFSAERPEGSISTLTIQRTEQRDSAMYRCASSLVAGGLTDTQYFGPGTRLTVL.

The J gene is TRBJ1-1, the V gene TRBV15; TRBD1 aligns across 9 bases. This CDR3 is built from 14 residues. V dropped 2 bases and J dropped 5; count of bases not matched to a gene: 3. Germline values: CDR1 LNHNV, CDR2 YYDKDF (reference sequence). This chain's CDR3 is CATSRRTGETEAFF. CDR3 bases: TGTGCCACCAGCAGACGGACAGGGGAAACTGAAGCTTTCTTT.

The chain is built from TRBV30 and TRBJ1-1; D gene unclear. The germline V and J ends were trimmed by 5 bases and 11 bases, with 18 bases remaining between them. CDR3 length: 12 residues. In germline, CDR1 is GTSNPN, CDR2 SVGIG (reference sequence). The CDR3 DNA reads as TGTGCCTGGGGTCGGGAGGGCAGGAGGGCTTTCTTT. It codes for CAWGREGRRAFF.

V gene TRBV7-2 combines with J gene TRBJ2-7; 7 bases map to TRBD1. Germline V CDR1 and CDR2: SGHTA, FQGNSA. CDR3 length equals 14 residues. Trimming cost V 1 base and J 7 bases; bases outside gene matches: 7. CDR3 sequence: CASSLDRTGREQYF. The CDR3 nucleotides are TGTGCCAGCAGCTTAGATCGGACAGGTCGAGAGCAGTACTTC.

The V call is TRBV5-1, the J call TRBJ2-7, with D tentatively TRBD2 (6 bases). Germline-derived CDR1 and CDR2 are SGHRS and YFSETQ. The ends were cut back, 1 base at V and 2 bases at J, with 10 bases in the middle. CDR3 length: 14 amino acids. CDR3 region: CASSLKRVPYEQYF. The DNA for the CDR3 is TGCGCCAGCAGCTTGAAGCGGGTCCCCTACGAGCAGTACTTC.

This clone occurred once. The chain is built from TRBV5-1 and TRBJ2-5; 8 nucleotides align to TRBD2. V shed 5 bases, J shed 3 bases, and the junction held 0 bases outside the gene matches. The CDR3 has 12 residues. Germline V gene lookup returns CDR1 SGHRS and CDR2 YFSETQ. This CDR3 reads CASRAGEETQYF. For the CDR3, the DNA is TGCGCCAGCAGAGCGGGGGAAGAGACCCAGTACTTC. The full variable domain, completed using reference TRBV5-1 and TRBJ2-5, is KAGVTQTPRYLIKTRGQQVTLSCSPISGHRSVSWYQQTPGQGLQFLFEYFSETQRNKGNFPGRFSGRQFSNSRSEMNVSTLELGDSALYLCASRAGEETQYFGPGTRLLVL.

CDR3 nucleotide sequence: TGTGCCAGCAGTACCTACAGGGTCTTGGAAGGAGATACGCAGTATTTT. Amino acids: CASSTYRVLEGDTQYF. The chain links TRBV6-6 to TRBJ2-3; a weak D match, TRBD1 (6 bases). The germline CDR1 and CDR2 sequences are MNHNY and SVGAGI (reference sequence). The CDR3 is made up of 16 amino acids. The V gene lost 5 bases and the J gene lost 5 bases, with 20 bases spanning the gap.

The chain combines TRBV6-5 with TRBJ2-5, with TRBD2 matching 12 bases. CDR1 and CDR2 (germline): MNHEY, SVGAGI. V lost 5 bases to trimming and J lost 3 bases; unmatched junction nucleotides: 4. The CDR3 runs to 15 residues. This CDR3 is CASSNLAGGKETQYF. In DNA form, the CDR3 reads TGTGCCAGCAGTAATCTAGCGGGGGGGAAAGAGACCCAGTACTTC.

The chain is built from TRBV5-6 and TRBJ1-2; D gene unclear. The length of the CDR3 is 15 residues. Trimming cost V 4 bases and J 4 bases, with 17 bases left between them. Germline CDR1 and CDR2: SGHDT and YYEEEE. This CDR3 reads CASSPRWRASYGYTF. The CDR3, as DNA: TGTGCCAGCAGCCCTAGGTGGAGGGCATCCTATGGCTACACCTTC.

V usage is TRBV4-1 and J usage is TRBJ1-5, with 8 bases fitting TRBD1. After removal of 0 bases from V and 7 bases from J, the junction contained 5 bases not matched to a gene. Germline CDR1 MGHRA, CDR2 YSYEKL. The length of the CDR3 is 15 residues. CDR3 coding DNA: TGCGCCAGCAGCCAAGATGGGACAGGAAGGCAGCCCCAGCATTTT. Protein sequence: CASSQDGTGRQPQHF.

V and J are TRBV7-9 and TRBJ2-1; 10 nucleotides agree with TRBD1. Germline-derived CDR1 and CDR2 are SEHNR and FQNEAQ (reference sequence). The CDR3 is made up of 17 amino acids. J lost 7 bases, V lost 6 bases, and 15 bases had no gene match. In DNA form, the CDR3 reads TGTGCCAGCAGGCGGCCCCAAACGGGGACAGGGGTAAATGAGCAGTTCTTC. This gives the protein CASRRPQTGTGVNEQFF.

V is TRBV4-1 and J is TRBJ1-2; no reliable D call. Germline V CDR1 and CDR2: MGHRA, YSYEKL. The length of the CDR3 is 14 residues. Trimming shortened V by 1 base and J by 2 bases, and 8 bases separated the two germline ends. The CDR3 spells CASSQGATNYGYTF. DNA for the CDR3: TGCGCCAGCAGCCAAGGGGCAACGAACTATGGCTACACCTTC.

The rearrangement uses TRBV28 and TRBJ1-2; a weak D match, TRBD1 (6 bases). The CDR3 covers 14 residues. V lost 6 bases and J lost 8, with 19 bases in between. CDR1 and CDR2 (germline): MDHEN, SYDVKM. The CDR3, as DNA: TGTGCCAGCAGGCGATTCGACAGGCCCATGGGCTACACCTTC. It is translated as CASRRFDRPMGYTF.